Following are 19 T cell receptor beta chains from one sample sequenced in a study of metastatic and nonmetastatic thyroid tumors. TCRdb used MiXCR to call clones anew from the PCR reads. The data show over 70,000 clones, with roughly 18% seen just once and roughly 12% held by the top ten. None of the patients had undergone any treatment ahead of thyroid surgery. The source material was blood. Receptors originate from a female donor with papillary thyroid cancer or a benign thyroid nodule (not recorded which). Some clones in this sample may be carry-over from other donors' samples.

This clone was counted many times. This rearrangement joins TRBV4-1 to TRBJ2-2; D is ambiguous. The germline CDR1 and CDR2 sequences are MGHRA and YSYEKL. The CDR3 has 13 amino acids. Trimming took off 1 base at V and 6 bases at J, with 6 bases between the two ends. The CDR3 region is CASSQGASGELFF. The CDR3 DNA reads TGCGCCAGCAGCCAAGGCGCGTCCGGGGAGCTGTTTTTT.

This clone was seen at least ten times. The V and J genes are TRBV20-1 and TRBJ2-1; 7 bases agree with TRBD2. This CDR3 contains 16 residues. CDR1 and CDR2 from the germline V gene are DFQATT and SNEGSKA (reference sequence). The junction had 19 bases not matched to a gene; V was cut back by 6 bases and J by 8 bases. CDR3 sequence (DNA): TGCAGTGCCCCCCGGAAAGCGGGGCAACCTTGGGATGAGCAGTTCTTC. Protein: CSAPRKAGQPWDEQFF.

The genes are TRBV30 and TRBJ2-1; 8 bases match TRBD2. The germline V gene encodes CDR1 GTSNPN and CDR2 SVGIG (reference sequence). V was pared by 2 bases and J by 4 bases, with 7 bases of the junction left unmatched. The CDR3 sequence is 15 residues long. In nucleotides, the CDR3 is TGTGCCTGGAGTTTTATGGCGGGGGGATACAATGAGCAGTTCTTC. Translated: CAWSFMAGGYNEQFF.

This clone appeared many times. The rearrangement uses TRBV27 and TRBJ2-1, with TRBD2 matching 13 bases. CDR3 size: 16 residues. The germline gives CDR1 MNHEY, CDR2 SMNVEV (reference sequence). Germline trimming cut 5 bases from V and 6 bases from J; bases unmatched to any gene: 7. The CDR3 is CASSEPGLAGFNEQFF. As DNA, the CDR3 is TGTGCCAGCAGTGAACCGGGACTAGCGGGATTCAATGAGCAGTTCTTC.

This clone has at least ten counts. The chain combines TRBV9 with TRBJ2-1; D call uncertain. The V end lost 2 bases, the J end lost 5 bases, and 14 bases lay between the germline ends. CDR3 size: 15 residues. Germline V gene sequence: CDR1 SGDLS, CDR2 YYNGEE. The CDR3 spells CASSVWGSQNNEQFF. The CDR3 nucleotides read TGTGCCAGCAGCGTCTGGGGATCACAAAACAATGAGCAGTTCTTC.

This clone was seen repeatedly, ten times or more. The chain joins TRBV6-2 or TRBV6-3 to TRBJ2-1; D is tentatively TRBD1 or TRBD2 (6 bases each). The V end lost 6 bases, the J end lost 5 bases, and 14 bases lay between the germline ends. Germline V gene data show CDR1 as MNHEY and CDR2 as SVGEGT. This CDR3 spans 14 amino acids. This CDR3 reads CASRWGRGNNEQFF. DNA of the CDR3: TGTGCCAGCAGGTGGGGGCGCGGGAACAATGAGCAGTTCTTC.

Comments on this clone: This may arise from a read error, as a much more abundant clone is one base away. This sequence joins TRBV20-1 and TRBJ2-7; weak D call: TRBD1 (5 bases). There are 15 residues in the CDR3. CDR1 and CDR2 from the germline V gene are DFQATT and SNEGSKA (reference sequence). The V end lost 3 bases, the J end lost 2 bases, and 17 bases lay between the germline ends. CDR3 DNA: TGCAGTGCTAGGGGCGGACATGGTAACCCCTACGAGCAGTACTTC. Translated, it gives CSARGGHGNPYEQYF.

J is TRBJ2-1 and V is TRBV2, with 9 bases that match TRBD2. CDR3 length equals 18 residues. Germline V gene data show CDR1 as SNHLY and CDR2 as FYNNEI. After removal of 5 bases from V and 7 bases from J, the junction contained 18 bases not matched to a gene. Here the CDR3 reads CASSLHPFAGGPHNEQFF. The CDR3 DNA is TGTGCCAGCAGTCTACACCCTTTCGCGGGAGGGCCTCATAATGAGCAGTTCTTC.

This clone was seen many times. The chain employs TRBV7-2 and TRBJ2-3; D unresolved. This CDR3 is built from 12 residues. The V and J ends lost 4 bases and 6 bases respectively, with 8 bases between them. The germline gives CDR1 SGHTA, CDR2 FQGNSA. The CDR3 sequence is CASSSYTDTQYF. In DNA form, the CDR3 reads TGTGCCAGCAGCTCCTACACTGATACGCAGTATTTT.

Details on this clone: No conserved phenylalanine or tryptophan ends this CDR3, so it is likely a read error. J is TRBJ1-2 and V is TRBV11-2; D call uncertain. Germline V gives CDR1 SGHAT, CDR2 FQNNGV. This CDR3 contains 13 residues. The CDR3 DNA reads TGCGCCAGCAGCTTAGAAGAGTGGGGTGGCTACACCTCC. Protein: CASSLEEWGGYTS.

The sample holds many counts of this clone. The chain carries TRBV20-1 and TRBJ1-3; the D gene is possibly TRBD1 (5 bases). The V gene's germline CDR1 is DFQATT and CDR2 SNEGSKA (reference sequence). The CDR3 sequence is 13 residues long. V gave up 1 base and J gave up 2 bases, with 6 bases separating them. The chain's CDR3 is CSARGGPGNTIYF. The CDR3 DNA reads TGCAGTGCTAGAGGGGGCCCTGGAAACACCATATATTTT.

This rearrangement joins TRBV7-3 to TRBJ2-7, with TRBD2 matching over 9 bases. V lost 5 bases and J lost 3; bases outside the gene matches: 5. CDR1 and CDR2 (germline): SGHTA, FQGTGA. This CDR3 region has 14 residues. The CDR3 here is CASSPRTSVYEQYF. In DNA, the CDR3 is TGTGCCAGCAGCCCTCGGACTAGCGTCTACGAGCAGTACTTC. The variable domain in full, with the rest retrieved from reference TRBV7-3 and TRBJ2-7, is GAGVSQTPSNKVTEKGKYVELRCDPISGHTALYWYRQSLGQGPEFLIYFQGTGAADDSGLPNDRFFAVRPEGSVSTLKIQRTERGDSAVYLCASSPRTSVYEQYFGPGTRLTVT.

The chain employs TRBV20-1 and TRBJ2-2, with TRBD1 matching 8 bases. CDR1 and CDR2 (germline): DFQATT, SNEGSKA (reference sequence). J was trimmed by 0 bases and V by 4 bases; bases with no gene match: 7. The CDR3 length is 16 residues. The CDR3 bases are TGCAGTGCTATGGACAGGGCAACGTCGAACACCGGGGAGCTGTTTTTT. As protein: CSAMDRATSNTGELFF.

This clone came up a few times. This chain uses TRBV5-1 with TRBJ2-7; 13 bases map to TRBD2. The CDR3 covers 15 residues. The V gene end was trimmed by 4 bases and the J gene end by 6 bases; junction bases not matched to a gene: 7. Germline V gene data show CDR1 as SGHRS and CDR2 as YFSETQ. Here the CDR3 reads CASSLTSGREGEQYF. Written as DNA, the CDR3 is TGCGCCAGCAGCCTTACTAGCGGGAGGGAAGGCGAGCAGTACTTC.

This clone was seen at least ten times. The rearrangement joins TRBV27 to TRBJ1-1, with TRBD1 matching over 9 bases. CDR3 size: 17 residues. Germline trimming cut 2 bases from V and 1 base from J; bases unmatched to any gene: 8. CDR1 is MNHEY, CDR2 SMNVEV, per germline (reference sequence). In nucleotides, the CDR3 is TGTGCCAGCAGTTTAAGTAGACAGGGGGGGCGGAACACTGAAGCTTTCTTT. Its translation is CASSLSRQGGRNTEAFF.

As to this clone: A read error may be the cause here, since a much bigger clone is one base away. The V and J genes are TRBV4-2 and TRBJ2-2; TRBD2 is a possible D gene (5 bases). The CDR3 loop spans 15 amino acids. Per the germline V gene, CDR1 is LGHNA and CDR2 is YNFKEQ. CDR3 sequence: CAISQDQEETGELFF. CDR3 nucleotides: TGTGCCATCAGCCAAGATCAGGAGGAGACCGGGGAGCTGTTTTTT.

This clone came up many times. The V and J genes are TRBV30 and TRBJ2-5; 7 bases match TRBD1. Germline V gene sequence: CDR1 GTSNPN, CDR2 SVGIG (reference sequence). The CDR3 sequence is 12 residues long. Trimming took 8 bases from V and 4 from J; bases not matched to a gene: 7. The CDR3 region has the DNA TGTGCCGGAACGACAGGGCGAGAGACCCAGTACTTC. This gives the protein CAGTTGRETQYF.

This clone was recorded many times. The chain is built from TRBV7-9 and TRBJ1-2; TRBD1 might be the D (5 bases). Germline loops: CDR1 SEHNR, CDR2 FQNEAQ (reference sequence). This CDR3 spans 13 amino acids. Trimming took 6 bases from V and 7 from J, leaving 15 bases between them. The DNA of the CDR3 is TGTGCCAGCAGTTTCCTCGACAGTTCTGGCTACACCTTC. Translating it yields CASSFLDSSGYTF.

This clone has a count of ten or more. This rearrangement joins TRBV20-1 to TRBJ2-2; unclear D gene. CDR3 size: 13 residues. Per germline, CDR1 DFQATT and CDR2 SNEGSKA (reference sequence). Trimming pared 5 bases from V and 2 bases from J, leaving 9 bases between. This CDR3 is CSAGDFNTGELFF. The CDR3 region has the DNA TGCAGTGCTGGTGACTTTAACACCGGGGAGCTGTTTTTT.